The sequence of this TCR beta chain was determined in a study of T cells in women clearing cervical HPV infection. Study background: Case blood was drawn a median approximately five months after lesion detection.

A word on this clone: Its cognate antigen is unknown. The CDR3 is cut off 3 residues early in the read; its end comes from the germline J gene.

Assay used: immunoSEQ multiplex PCR; TCRdb lists only in-frame clones, some missing. In all, the sample yields about 20,000 clones. In germline, CDR1 is MNHEY, CDR2 SVGEGT. The V end was cut by 6 bases, the J end by 2 bases, with 19 bases between. The CDR3 sequence is 16 residues long. General observations from the study: Combining TCR richness with V gene abundances gave approximately 0.8 AUC.

Input material: blood buffy coat. This sequence originates from a woman aged 18-69 years with a cervical HPV16 infection that either progressed to CIN3+ or cleared (not recorded which). The chain employs TRBV6-2 or TRBV6-3 and TRBJ1-2, with D perhaps TRBD1 (5 bases). The sequenced part of the CDR3 DNA is TGTGCCAGCAGATTCCGAACCGACAGCTCAAACTATGGC. Residues: CASRFRTDSSNYG. In full, the CDR3 reads CASRFRTDSSNYGYTF.